One and the same sample provided the 6 T cell receptor beta chains below, sequenced in a study of blood T cell repertoires in COVID-19. This table comes from immunoSEQ multiplex PCR, and its TCRdb copy is limited to in-frame clones, with some not included. The table shows 350,000 to 550,000 clones, with roughly 87% occurring only once. The sequencing input was PBMCs or T cells enriched from blood (not recorded which). Receptors originate from a woman between 18 and 29 years old with acute COVID-19.

The rearrangement links TRBV10-3 to TRBJ1-4; 10 bases agree with TRBD1. CDR3 length: 13 amino acids. The ends lost 11 bases at V and 7 bases at J; junction bases unmatched: 7. Germline loops: CDR1 ENHRY, CDR2 SYGVKD. CDR3 region: CAASGTGVEKLFF. CDR3 sequence (DNA): TGTGCCGCCTCCGGGACAGGGGTTGAAAAACTGTTTTTT.

This chain connects TRBV27 to TRBJ2-7, with 8 bases that match TRBD2. Germline CDR1 reads MNHEY; CDR2 reads SMNVEV (reference sequence). V was clipped by 8 bases and J by 1 base; unmatched bases: 7. The CDR3 is made up of 14 amino acids. The CDR3 nucleotides are TGTGCCAGCGCCTTCAGCGGGGGATCCTACGAGCAGTACTTC. It codes for CASAFSGGSYEQYF.

The V and J genes are TRBV6-5 and TRBJ1-3; tentatively, D is TRBD1 (6 bases). V lost 6 bases to trimming and J lost 4 bases, with 16 bases between them. The germline gives CDR1 MNHEY, CDR2 SVGAGI. The CDR3 contains 15 residues. The CDR3 loop reads CASSDGQNSGNTIYF. CDR3 DNA sequence: TGTGCCAGCAGCGACGGACAGAACTCGGGAAACACCATATATTTT.

The chain joins TRBV15 to TRBJ1-2, with D perhaps TRBD1 (5 bases). Germline V CDR1 and CDR2: LNHNV, YYDKDF (reference sequence). This CDR3 region has 17 residues. Trimming removed 4 bases at V and 0 bases at J, with 18 bases between. The CDR3 loop reads CATSTGEEPPSNYGYTF. CDR3 nucleotides: TGTGCCACCAGCACGGGGGAGGAACCACCTTCTAACTATGGCTACACCTTC.

The chain links TRBV7-9 to TRBJ2-1; TRBD2 aligns across 13 bases. Germline CDR1 and CDR2: SEHNR and FQNEAQ (reference sequence). V dropped 10 bases and J dropped 5; count of bases not matched to a gene: 11. The CDR3 is 16 residues long. CDR3 protein: CATGLAGAIRHNEQFF. Here the CDR3 DNA reads TGTGCCACCGGACTAGCGGGGGCGATTCGCCACAATGAGCAGTTCTTC.

This clone appeared a single time. The rearrangement links TRBV28 to TRBJ1-5, with D hard to call. Germline V lookup: CDR1 MDHEN, CDR2 SYDVKM. V gave up 6 bases and J gave up 3 bases, with 18 bases separating them. The CDR3 has 16 amino acids. The CDR3, as DNA: TGTGCCAGCAGATCTCCTTCTGACCGACTCAATCAGCCCCAGCATTTT. Translating it yields CASRSPSDRLNQPQHF.